Below are 5 T cell receptor beta chains sequenced from a single sample in a study of Tregs in tolerant kidney transplant recipients. Libraries were prepared by immunoSEQ multiplex PCR; TCRdb keeps only in-frame clonotypes and omits some of them. The table has around 75,000 clones, 85% to 90% seen once. This sample comprised CD4+ T cells from blood, obtained before the transplant. These receptors all come from a human donor who received a combined kidney and bone marrow transplant.

V and J are TRBV28 and TRBJ1-2; 7 bases are shared with TRBD1. The CDR3 contains 16 residues. Looked up from germline, CDR1 is MDHEN and CDR2 is SYDVKM. With 6 bases clipped from V and 5 bases from J, the junction kept 15 bases outside the gene matches. CDR3: CASSPPDRVGGYGYTF. The CDR3 nucleotides read TGTGCCAGCAGCCCCCCCGACAGGGTGGGGGGTTATGGCTACACCTTC.

The CDR3 loop is CASSFEGGDGYTF. The CDR3 nucleotides read TGTGCCAGCAGCTTTGAAGGGGGGGATGGCTACACCTTC. J is TRBJ1-2 and V is TRBV5-4; tentatively, D is TRBD1 (6 bases). CDR1 and CDR2 from the germline V gene are SGHNT and YYREEE (reference sequence). V was clipped by 2 bases and J by 6 bases, with 11 bases between them. There are 13 residues in the CDR3.

The rearrangement uses TRBV5-1 and TRBJ2-5; unclear D gene. This CDR3 is built from 15 residues. Germline V CDR1 and CDR2: SGHRS, YFSETQ. V shed 0 bases and J shed 2 bases, with 11 bases lying between them. CDR3 nucleotide sequence: TGCGCCAGCAGCTTGGGAGGTTCAGTTCAAGAGACCCAGTACTTC. Translated: CASSLGGSVQETQYF.

The chain links TRBV7-2 to TRBJ2-3; the match to TRBD2 covers 10 bases. This CDR3 spans 17 amino acids. The germline V gene has CDR1 SGHTA and CDR2 FQGNSA. V lost 0 bases and J lost 0; bases outside the gene matches: 3. For the CDR3, the DNA is TGTGCCAGCAGCTTAGCGGGGACTAGCGACAGCACAGATACGCAGTATTTT. Translating it yields CASSLAGTSDSTDTQYF.

The chain has TRBV27 and TRBJ1-5, with TRBD1 matching over 8 bases. Germline trimming cut 2 bases from V and 3 bases from J; bases unmatched to any gene: 3. The CDR3 extends over 15 amino acids. CDR1 MNHEY and CDR2 SMNVEV come from the germline V gene (reference sequence). CDR3 bases: TGTGCCAGCAGTTTACGACAGGGGATCAATCAGCCCCAGCATTTT. It translates to CASSLRQGINQPQHF.